The sample holds a few counts of the clone carrying this T cell receptor beta chain. Generated by immunoSEQ multiplex PCR, the TCRdb table keeps only in-frame clones and is missing some. This table has about 42,000 clones, 75% to 90% appearing once. The source of the sample is a study of blood T cell repertoires in COVID-19. Looking at the study overall: PBMCs, B-cell-depleted T cells, or T cells provided the cDNA or gDNA that made up the material.

The CDR3 has 17 amino acids. Trimming shortened V by 7 bases and J by 4 bases, and 25 bases separated the two germline ends. Per the germline V gene, CDR1 is ENHRY and CDR2 is SYGVKD. The clonotype comes from a human donor in a cohort sampled during active COVID-19. The chain carries TRBV10-3 and TRBJ1-2; the D gene is possibly TRBD1 (5 bases). The sequenced sample was peripheral blood. CDR3 bases: TGTGCCATCAACCCGGGAGCCACGGGACCACGCTTCTATGGCTACACCTTC. Protein product: CAINPGATGPRFYGYTF.